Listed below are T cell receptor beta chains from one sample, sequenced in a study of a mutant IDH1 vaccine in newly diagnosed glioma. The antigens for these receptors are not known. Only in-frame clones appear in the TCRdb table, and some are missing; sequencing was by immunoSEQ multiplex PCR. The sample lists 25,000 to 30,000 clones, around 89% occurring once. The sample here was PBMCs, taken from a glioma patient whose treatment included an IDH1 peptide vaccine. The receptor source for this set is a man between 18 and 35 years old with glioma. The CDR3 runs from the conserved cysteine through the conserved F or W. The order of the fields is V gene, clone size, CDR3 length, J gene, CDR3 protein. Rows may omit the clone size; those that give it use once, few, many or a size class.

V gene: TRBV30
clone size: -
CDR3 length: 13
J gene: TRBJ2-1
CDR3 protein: CALSQTLYNEQFF

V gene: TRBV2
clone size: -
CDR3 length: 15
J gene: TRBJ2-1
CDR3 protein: CASSDGLAALNEQFF

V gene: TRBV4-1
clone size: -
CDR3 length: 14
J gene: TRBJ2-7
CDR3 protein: CASSHQTRSYEQYF

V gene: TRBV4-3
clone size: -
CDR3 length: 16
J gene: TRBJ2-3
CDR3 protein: CASSQDFGQGTDTQYF

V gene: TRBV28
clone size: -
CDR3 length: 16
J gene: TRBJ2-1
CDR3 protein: CASSSPNLNSYNEQFF

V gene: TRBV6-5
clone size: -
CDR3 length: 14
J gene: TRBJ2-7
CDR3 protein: CASRERTAPYEQYF

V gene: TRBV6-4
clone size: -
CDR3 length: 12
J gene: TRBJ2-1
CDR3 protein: CASSDGSNEQFF

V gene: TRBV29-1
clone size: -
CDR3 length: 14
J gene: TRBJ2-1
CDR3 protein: CSHEGRETANEQFF

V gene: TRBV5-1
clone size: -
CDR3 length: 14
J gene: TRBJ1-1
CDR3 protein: CASSLGDTGAQAFF

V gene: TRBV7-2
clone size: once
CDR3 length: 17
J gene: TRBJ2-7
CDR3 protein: CASSLGHVPGRSYEQYF

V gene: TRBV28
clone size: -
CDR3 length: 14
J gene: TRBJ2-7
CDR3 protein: CASRRRDRALGQYF

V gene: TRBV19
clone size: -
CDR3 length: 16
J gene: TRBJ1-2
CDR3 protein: CASSIPSEGTKYGYTF

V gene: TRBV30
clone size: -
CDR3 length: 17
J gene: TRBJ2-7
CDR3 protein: CACSKPWTSGRRYEQYF

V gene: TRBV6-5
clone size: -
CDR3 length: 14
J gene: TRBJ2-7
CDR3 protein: CASRDFTSSYEQYF

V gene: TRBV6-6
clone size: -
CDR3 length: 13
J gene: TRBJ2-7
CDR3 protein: CASLPGLHYEQYF

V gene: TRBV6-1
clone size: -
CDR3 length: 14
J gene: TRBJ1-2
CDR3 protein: CASSEGGANYGYTF

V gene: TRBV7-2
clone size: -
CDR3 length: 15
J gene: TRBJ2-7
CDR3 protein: CASSGRPGQGREQYF

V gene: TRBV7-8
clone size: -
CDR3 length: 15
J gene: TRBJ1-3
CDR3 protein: CASSLGTGGGNTIYF

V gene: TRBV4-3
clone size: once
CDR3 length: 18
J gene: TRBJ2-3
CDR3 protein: CASSQDFLAGAGADTQYF

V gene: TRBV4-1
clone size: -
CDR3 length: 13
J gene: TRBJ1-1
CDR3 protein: CASSQDGGTEAFF

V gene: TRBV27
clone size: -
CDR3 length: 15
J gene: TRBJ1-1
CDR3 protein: CASSLQGNLNTEAFF

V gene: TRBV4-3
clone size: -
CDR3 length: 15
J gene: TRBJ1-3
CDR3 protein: CASSQEGGSGNTIYF

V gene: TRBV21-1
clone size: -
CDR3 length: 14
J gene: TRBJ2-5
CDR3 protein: CASSSWDKQETQYF

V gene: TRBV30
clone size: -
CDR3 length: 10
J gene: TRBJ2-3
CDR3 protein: CAWITDTQYF

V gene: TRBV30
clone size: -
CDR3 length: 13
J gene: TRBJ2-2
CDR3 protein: CAWSVTGTGELFF

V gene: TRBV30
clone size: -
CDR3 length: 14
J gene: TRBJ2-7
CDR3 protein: CAWSAGTGGYEQYF

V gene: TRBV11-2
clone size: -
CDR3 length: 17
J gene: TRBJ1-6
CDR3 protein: CASSPTGGDPYNSPLHF

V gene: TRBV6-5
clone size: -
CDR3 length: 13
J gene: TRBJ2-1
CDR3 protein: CASALGKPNEQFF

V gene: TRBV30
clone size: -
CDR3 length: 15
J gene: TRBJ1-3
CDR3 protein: CAWSFDPRGGNTIYF

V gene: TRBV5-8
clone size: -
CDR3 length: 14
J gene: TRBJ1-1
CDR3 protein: CASSYRQGDTEAFF

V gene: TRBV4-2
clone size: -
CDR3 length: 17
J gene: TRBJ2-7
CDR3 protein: CASSQEWPRGASSEQYF

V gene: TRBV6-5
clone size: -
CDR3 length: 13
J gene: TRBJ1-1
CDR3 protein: CASRGVGDTEAFF

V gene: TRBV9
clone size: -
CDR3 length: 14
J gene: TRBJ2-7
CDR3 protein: CASSVGGDTYEQYF

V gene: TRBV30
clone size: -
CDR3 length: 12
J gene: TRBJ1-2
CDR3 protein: CAWSKSQGGYTF

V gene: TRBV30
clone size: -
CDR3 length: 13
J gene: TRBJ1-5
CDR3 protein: CACQTGLDQPQHF

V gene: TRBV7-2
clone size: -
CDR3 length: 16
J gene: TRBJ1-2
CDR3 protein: CASSSGTGGNNYGYTF

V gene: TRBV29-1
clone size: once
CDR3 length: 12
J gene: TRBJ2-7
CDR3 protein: CSVVGQFYEQYF

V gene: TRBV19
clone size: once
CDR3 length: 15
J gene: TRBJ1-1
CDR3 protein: CASSSWERPGTEAFF

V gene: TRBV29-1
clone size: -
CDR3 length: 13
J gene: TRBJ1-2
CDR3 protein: CSARGSQNYGYTF

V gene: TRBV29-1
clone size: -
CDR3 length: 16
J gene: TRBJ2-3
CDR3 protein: CSVNGRSGRFKDTQYF

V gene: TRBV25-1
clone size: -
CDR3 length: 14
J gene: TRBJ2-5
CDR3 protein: CASSEGTVQETQYF

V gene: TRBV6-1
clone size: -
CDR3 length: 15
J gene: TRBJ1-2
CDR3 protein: CASSEADRRSKGYTF

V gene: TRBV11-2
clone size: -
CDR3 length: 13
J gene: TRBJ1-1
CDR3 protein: CASSLSRATEAFF

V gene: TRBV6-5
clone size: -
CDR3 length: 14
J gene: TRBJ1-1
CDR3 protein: CASSYGTEAIEAFF

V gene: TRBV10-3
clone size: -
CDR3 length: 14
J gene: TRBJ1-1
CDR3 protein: CAISVSNRNGEAFF

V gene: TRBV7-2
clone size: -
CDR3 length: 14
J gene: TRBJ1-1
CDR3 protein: CASSLLGDGTEAFF

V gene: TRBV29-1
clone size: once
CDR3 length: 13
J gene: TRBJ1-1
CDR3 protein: CSVATGRGTEAFF

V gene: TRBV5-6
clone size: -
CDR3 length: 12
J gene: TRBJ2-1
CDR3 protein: CASSLPGTEQFF

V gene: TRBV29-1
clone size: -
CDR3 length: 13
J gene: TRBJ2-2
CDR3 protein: CSVVQVDTGELFF

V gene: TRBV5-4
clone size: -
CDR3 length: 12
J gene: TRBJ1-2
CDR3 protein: CASSSPFYGYTF